The text below deals with one T cell receptor (beta chain). TCRdb keeps only in-frame clones here, not all; method: immunoSEQ multiplex PCR. The sample has some 110,000 clones; more than 80% are singletons. Trimming pared 5 bases from V and 4 bases from J, leaving 11 bases between. From germline, CDR1 is LGHDT and CDR2 YNNKEL (reference sequence). This CDR3 has 13 residues. The sample comes from a study of blood T cell repertoires in COVID-19. Study in general: Italy, Spain and the United States were the sources of the convalescent and acute COVID-19 samples.

This clonotype was obtained from a man in his 60s with acute or convalescent COVID-19. V gene TRBV3-1 (or the pseudogene TRBV3-2) combines with J gene TRBJ1-2, with D uncertain. Sequenced: peripheral blood. The chain's CDR3 is CASSKEGSYGYTF. The CDR3 coding sequence is TGTGCCAGCAGCAAGGAGGGTAGCTATGGCTACACCTTC.